This TCR beta chain was recorded in a study of T cell responses to AZD1222 COVID-19 vaccine (dated by TCRdb to the early 2020s). For the study in its entirety: AZD1222 recipients whose second dose came at about 4 weeks and those whose second dose came at about 12 weeks were combined into one group, since spike-specific TCR depth and breadth did not differ between the two schedules. Enrollment into the trials was organized by age into subgroups of 18-55, 56-69 and 70-plus years, and those subgroups contained approximately 150, 30 and 60 TCR-sequenced participants, respectively. TCR sequencing was performed for 233 trial participants, of whom about 210 were given two doses of AZD1222 and around 25 were given two doses of MenACWY control vaccine.

The CDR3 regions of human TCRbeta chains were subjected to immunosequencing. From the authors' description of their analysis: TCRs in the repertoires were compared against a reference library of SARS-CoV-2-specific TCRs that had been generated with the MIRA antigen-specificity platform. Breadth meant the fraction of unique TCRs that were SARS-CoV-2-associated, whereas depth meant the fraction of total T cells that were SARS-CoV-2-associated. Using the MIRA data, each spike-specific TCR was mapped to the spike region that the TCR reacts to and placed in a CD4 or CD8 class. Log10-transformed breadth and depth values were compared by one-way ANOVA with Sidak's multiple comparisons tests. Not all clones reach the TCRdb copy of this immuneACCESS table, which keeps in-frame sequences only. Checked studies attribute under half of the gap to unresolved V genes and leave the rest unexplained. V, J and clone size derive from that table, while D and trimming were established from the DNA sequence. The sample yields about 130,000 clones; about nine tenths were counted once. Around 20% of the sample is taken by the ten largest.

The time point label, read with the paper, signifies: baseline before first vaccination. Samples from vaccinated people were obtained from the UK trials COV001 and COV002, which included a single-blind randomized controlled phase 2/3 trial of AZD1222 (ChAdOx1 nCoV-19) in healthy adults. For TCRbeta chain sequencing, PBMC samples from trial participants were taken at day 0 and at day 28 after the second dose. This clone was observed a few times. What antigen it recognizes has not been identified. Base quality data are lacking; no much larger clone is found one base away. Other DNA sequences of this sample code for an identical CDR3. Findings and caveats that apply to the study as a whole: No day 14 peak-response samples were available, so repertoires were characterized only after the peak T cell response. The 56-69-year group was small, and its depth increase did not reach significance, likely because of low power. Conclusions about previously exposed vaccinees were limited because only five to seven AZD1222 recipients were SARS-CoV-2 seropositive at baseline. Epitopes outside the regions mutated in the B.1.351 and B.1.1.7 variants were reportedly recognized by nearly half of the unique spike-specific TCRs. Spike-specific TCR breadth and depth rose significantly after two AZD1222 doses compared with day 0 and with MenACWY recipients. Participants were mostly white British, with more females than males. The authors suggested clonal diversity may have been underestimated. CD4 TCRs associated with the vaccine covered the entire spike protein, and the dominant responses were in regions 160-218 and 743-854.

V loses 5 bases at its end and J loses 1 base; junction bases beyond the gene matches: 6. CDR1 and CDR2 are drawn from the germline V gene: SGHNT, YENEEA. Taken from cysteine to phenylalanine, the CDR3 has 16 residues. Kept here is only the CDR3 DNA, which spans 48 bases and is read in frame from base 1. In this chain, TRBV11-3 is recombined with TRBJ2-2; the central 8 bases match TRBD1. The sample in question was peripheral blood, obtained on day 0 of AZD1222 vaccination. This TCR derives from an adult in good health. The CDR3 protein sequence reads: CASSQNRGRNTGELFF. The bases read TGTGCCAGCAGCCAAAACAGGGGGAGGAACACCGGGGAGCTGTTTTTT. The full variable domain, with segments outside the CDR3 supplied by the reference TRBV11-3 and TRBJ2-2 proteins, appears as EAGVVQSPRYKIIEKKQPVAFWCNPISGHNTLYWYLQNLGQGPELLIRYENEEAVDDSQLPKDRFSAERLKGVDSTLKIQPAELGDSAVYLCASSQNRGRNTGELFFGEGSRLTVL.